This T cell receptor (beta chain) was retrieved from a study of OX40 agonist ivuxolimab in advanced cancers. Whole-study context: Patients undergoing dose escalation presented with hepatocellular carcinoma, melanoma, renal cell or head and neck cancer. Antecedent anti-PD-1, anti-PD-L1 or anti-CTLA-4 therapy was permissible, with about 40% having received some.

Findings of the study overall: The study observed clonal expansion of CD4+ and CD8+ blood T cells by week 6 at 0.1 to 3.0 mg/kg.

This table comes from immunoSEQ multiplex PCR, and its TCRdb copy is limited to in-frame clones, with some not included. The sample has 40,000 to 60,000 clones, approximately 90% seen once. Germline V lookup: CDR1 ENHRY, CDR2 SYGVKD. The CDR3 sequence is 12 residues long. V gave up 10 bases and J gave up 2 bases; unmatched junction bases: 5. Sampled blood was obtained at baseline, cycle 4 day 1, and cycle 7 day 1. As concerns this clone: Its antigen is currently unknown.

The rearrangement joins TRBV10-3 to TRBJ2-7, with TRBD1 matching 7 bases. This TCR derives from an adult with an advanced solid tumor such as melanoma, head and neck, liver or kidney cancer. Sample: CD4+ or CD8+ T cells sorted from blood, taken in a trial of the OX40 agonist ivuxolimab. CDR3 sequence: CATRDRTYEQYF. CDR3 in DNA: TGTGCCACCCGGGACAGAACCTACGAGCAGTACTTC.